This T cell receptor beta chain appears in the sequencing data of a study of T cell repertoires and HLA-DP antigens. TCRdb's copy holds only in-frame clones and misses some; the assay was immunoSEQ multiplex PCR. The data show roughly 110,000 clones, approximately 92% seen once. Notes on this clone: Its antigen remains unknown.

The CDR3 extends over 14 amino acids. The germline V gene encodes CDR1 SGHRS and CDR2 YFSETQ. V was trimmed by 1 base and J by 4 bases, leaving 9 bases between them. This rearrangement joins TRBV5-1 to TRBJ1-3; D is perhaps TRBD1 (6 bases). Source material: CD4+ T cells from PBMCs. The receptor was derived from a woman between 18 and 29 years old in good health and CMV-seronegative. CDR3 loop: CASSLSGAGNTIYF. CDR3 coding DNA: TGCGCCAGCAGCTTGTCAGGGGCCGGAAACACCATATATTTT. The whole variable domain, filled in from reference TRBV5-1 and TRBJ1-3, reads KAGVTQTPRYLIKTRGQQVTLSCSPISGHRSVSWYQQTPGQGLQFLFEYFSETQRNKGNFPGRFSGRQFSNSRSEMNVSTLELGDSALYLCASSLSGAGNTIYFGEGSWLTVV.